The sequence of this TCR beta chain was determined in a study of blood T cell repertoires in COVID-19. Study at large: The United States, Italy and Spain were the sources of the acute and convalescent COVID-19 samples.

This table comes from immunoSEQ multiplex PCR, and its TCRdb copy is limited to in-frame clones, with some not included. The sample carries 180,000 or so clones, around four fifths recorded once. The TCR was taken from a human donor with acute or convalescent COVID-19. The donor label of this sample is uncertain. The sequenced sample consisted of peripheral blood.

CDR3 in DNA: TGTGCCAGCAGTTCGGGGAGCTCCTATAATTCACCCCTCCACTTT. Its protein product is CASSSGSSYNSPLHF. This sequence joins TRBV7-9 and TRBJ1-6; D not resolved. This CDR3 region has 15 residues. The germline V and J ends were trimmed by 6 bases and 0 bases, with 9 bases remaining between them. CDR1 is SEHNR, CDR2 FQNEAQ, per germline (reference sequence).